The 9 T cell receptor beta chains below come from one sample, sequenced in a study of cytomegalovirus exposure and HLA in healthy donors. The primer mix had 60 Vbeta and 13 Jbeta primers. TCRdb keeps only in-frame clones here, not all; method: immunoSEQ multiplex PCR. The data contain 75,000 to 100,000 clones, about 71% of them singletons. The sequencing input was PBMCs. The receptor source for this set is a man aged 55 to 70 in good health and CMV-seronegative.

This clone has more than one count but fewer than ten. The rearrangement joins TRBV27 to TRBJ2-5; TRBD2 matches at 16 bases. The CDR3 runs 22 residues. The germline CDR1 and CDR2 sequences are MNHEY and SMNVEV (reference sequence). J was trimmed by 5 bases and V by 2 bases; bases with no gene match: 20. CDR3 sequence (DNA): TGTGCCAGCAGTTTACTCCCCCCGGGACAGGGGACGGGACTAGCGGGGGGGGAGACCCAGTACTTC. This gives the protein CASSLLPPGQGTGLAGGETQYF.

The chain employs TRBV15 and TRBJ2-3; 9 nucleotides line up with TRBD1. This CDR3 has 13 amino acids. The V segment lost 5 bases and the J segment 6 bases; nucleotides outside the gene matches: 3. Looked up from germline, CDR1 is LNHNV and CDR2 is YYDKDF (reference sequence). The CDR3 reads CATSGDREDTQYF. CDR3 bases: TGTGCCACCAGCGGGGACAGGGAGGATACGCAGTATTTT.

V is TRBV11-2 and J is TRBJ2-6, with D possibly TRBD2 on 6 matching bases. Germline CDR1 reads SGHAT; CDR2 reads FQNNGV. The V end lost 5 bases, the J end lost 4 bases, and 15 bases lay between the germline ends. The CDR3 loop spans 16 amino acids. CDR3 DNA sequence: TGTGCCAGCAGCCCAGGACTAACGCCCGGGGCCAACGTCCTGACTTTC. Its translation is CASSPGLTPGANVLTF.

The chain employs TRBV5-1 and TRBJ1-1; perhaps TRBD1 as D (5 bases). The CDR3 is made up of 13 amino acids. Looked up from germline, CDR1 is SGHRS and CDR2 is YFSETQ. Trimming left V 5 bases short and J 3 bases short, with 11 bases between. CDR3 region: CASSSDRYTEAFF. The CDR3 coding sequence is TGCGCCAGCAGTTCCGACAGATACACTGAAGCTTTCTTT.

This clone has just a few counts. The rearrangement joins TRBV6-5 to TRBJ2-3; D perhaps matches TRBD2 (6 bases). The CDR3 is 14 amino acids. Germline V gene lookup returns CDR1 MNHEY and CDR2 SVGAGI. V was clipped by 6 bases and J by 0 bases, with 10 bases between them. DNA of the CDR3: TGTGCCAGCAGGAGGGACTCTAGCACAGATACGCAGTATTTT. Translation: CASRRDSSTDTQYF.

This clone was detected a few times. The CDR3 is CASSARGLAGGRETQYF. CDR3 coding DNA: TGTGCCAGCAGTGCCCGGGGACTAGCGGGGGGGCGAGAGACCCAGTACTTC. This chain links TRBV6-1 with TRBJ2-5, with 16 positions matching TRBD2. J lost 4 bases, V lost 4 bases, and 6 bases had no gene match. The germline V gene has CDR1 MNHNS and CDR2 SASEGT. CDR3 length: 17 amino acids.

The gene calls are TRBV9 and TRBJ2-2, with 8 nucleotides matching TRBD1. Trimming at V came to 0 bases and at J to 6 bases, leaving 4 bases not matched to a gene. The CDR3 is 15 residues long. Germline CDR1 reads SGDLS; CDR2 reads YYNGEE. CDR3: CASSVGTGGSGELFF. Written as DNA, the CDR3 is TGTGCCAGCAGCGTAGGAACAGGGGGTTCCGGGGAGCTGTTTTTT. Combining the CDR3 with reference TRBV9 and TRBJ2-2 gives the whole variable domain DSGVTQTPKHLITATGQRVTLRCSPRSGDLSVYWYQQSLDQGLQFLIQYYNGEERAKGNILERFSAQQFPDLHSELNLSSLELGDSALYFCASSVGTGGSGELFFGEGSRLTVL.

This clone was recorded a few times. The chain links TRBV9 to TRBJ2-7, with 8 nucleotides matching TRBD1. Germline lookup yields CDR1 SGDLS and CDR2 YYNGEE. The CDR3 totals 15 residues. J gave up 3 bases and V 4 bases, and 9 bases lay outside the gene matches. CDR3 nucleotides: TGTGCCAGCAGCCCCCTACCGGGACAGGACTACGAGCAGTACTTC. It codes for CASSPLPGQDYEQYF.

The V call is TRBV15, the J call TRBJ1-1; no reliable D call. This CDR3 contains 13 residues. Per germline, CDR1 LNHNV and CDR2 YYDKDF (reference sequence). Trimming cost V 3 bases and J 7 bases, with 12 bases left between them. The CDR3 sequence is CATSRAYGGEAFF. DNA for the CDR3: TGTGCCACCAGCAGGGCCTACGGAGGTGAAGCTTTCTTT.